A selection of T cell receptor beta chains follows, all from one sample in a study of blood T cells in healthy people across ages. TCRdb itself ran the 5' RACE reads through MiXCR, one entry per CDR3 protein. The top ten hold around a sixth of the sample, which has under 1,000,000 distinct CDR3 sequences, 35% to 60% seen once. The sample consisted of blood. Receptor source: an elderly man in good health. The CDR3 runs from the conserved cysteine through the conserved F or W. A D gene is named only where the DNA matches it firmly. Expanded clones are given a class, and other clones once, few, many or no size at all.

size	V	D	J	DNA	CDR3
-	TRBV6-1	-	TRBJ2-5	TGTGCCAGCAGTGATGACAGTAAAGAGACCCAGTACTTC	CASSDDSKETQYF
-	TRBV5-1	-	TRBJ2-1	TGCGCCAGCAGCATTCCCAGCGGGTCCTACAATGAGCAGTTCTTC	CASSIPSGSYNEQFF
-	TRBV20-1	TRBD2	TRBJ2-7	TGCAGTGCTAGAAGAACCGGGACTAGCGGGAGTCGAGCTTACGAGCAGTACTTC	CSARRTGTSGSRAYEQYF
-	TRBV20-1	TRBD2	TRBJ2-3	TGCAGTGCTCGAATCCCGGGACTAGCAATCTCAGATACGCAGTATTTT	CSARIPGLAISDTQYF
-	TRBV7-2	-	TRBJ2-7	TGTGCCAGCAGCCCCCAGGCGACTAACTACGAGCAGTACTTC	CASSPQATNYEQYF
-	TRBV3-1	-	TRBJ2-5	TGTGCCAGCAGCCAAGGGCTGGGCAGCCGCCAAGAGACCCAGTACTTC	CASSQGLGSRQETQYF
-	TRBV5-1	TRBD2	TRBJ2-3	TGCGCCAGTAGCTTGGATACTAGCGGGAGTACTGATACGCAGTATTTT	CASSLDTSGSTDTQYF
-	TRBV5-1	TRBD1	TRBJ2-3	TGCGCCAGCAACGAACAGGGGGCTAGCACAGATACGCAGTATTTT	CASNEQGASTDTQYF
few	TRBV5-5	-	TRBJ1-1	TGTGCCAGCAGCTTGATAAAGGGTCGGAACACTGAAGCTTTCTTT	CASSLIKGRNTEAFF
-	TRBV20-1	TRBD1	TRBJ2-5	TGCAGTGCTACGGCCGGGACAGGTGGGGAGACCCAGTACTTC	CSATAGTGGETQYF
-	TRBV5-1	-	TRBJ1-4	TGCGCCAGCAGCTTCGGAACAACTAATGAAAAACTGTTTTTT	CASSFGTTNEKLFF
-	TRBV5-1	-	TRBJ2-5	TGCGCCAGCTGGGTACACCAAGAGACCCAGTACTTC	CASWVHQETQYF
-	TRBV27	-	TRBJ1-2	TGTGCCAGCAGTTTATCGTTAGGGGGGAGCCTAAACTATGGCTACACCTTC	CASSLSLGGSLNYGYTF
few	TRBV7-9	TRBD2	TRBJ2-7	TGTGCCAGCAGCTCGACCGGGACTAGCGGCGATGAGCAGTACTTC	CASSSTGTSGDEQYF
few	TRBV29-1	TRBD1	TRBJ2-5	TGCAGCATGGGACAGTCGGCTCAGACCCAGTACTTC	CSMGQSAQTQYF
-	TRBV7-2	-	TRBJ2-7	TGTGCCAGCAGCTTAGATCTGCGGAGGGCCTACGAGCAGTACTTC	CASSLDLRRAYEQYF
few	TRBV29-1	TRBD2	TRBJ2-3	TGCAGCGCGGCCAGAGAGCGGGAGGGCGGAGATACGCAGTATTTT	CSAAREREGGDTQYF
few	TRBV18	-	TRBJ2-1	TGTGCCAGCACGACACCGCTAGGGGCCGTCTACAATGAGCAGTTCTTC	CASTTPLGAVYNEQFF
-	TRBV12-3/TRBV12-4	TRBD2	TRBJ2-3	TGTGCCAGCAGTCCTCCGGGGGGGGCCGTCTCAAATACGCAGTATTTT	CASSPPGGAVSNTQYF
-	TRBV20-1	TRBD1	TRBJ1-5	TGCAGTGCTAGAGCCCCCAGGGGGGGCAATCAGCCCCAGCATTTT	CSARAPRGGNQPQHF
-	TRBV29-1	-	TRBJ2-5	TGCAGCGTTGACGGCAGGGAAGAGACCCAGTACTTC	CSVDGREETQYF
many	TRBV20-1	TRBD2	TRBJ2-5	TGCAGTGCTCCAGCGGGAGGGGTCAGCCAAGAGACCCAGTACTTC	CSAPAGGVSQETQYF
-	TRBV6-1	-	TRBJ2-5	TGTGCCAGCAGATTGGACAGCCTCCAAGAGACCCAGTACTTC	CASRLDSLQETQYF
-	TRBV5-6	-	TRBJ2-5	TGTGCCAGCAGCCGAAGGGGAGCGGGAGAGACCCAGTACTTC	CASSRRGAGETQYF
-	TRBV29-1	-	TRBJ1-5	TGCAGCGTTGGGGAGAGCAATCAGCCCCAGCATTTT	CSVGESNQPQHF
-	TRBV11-3	TRBD1	TRBJ2-7	TGTGCCAGCAGCTTACCTGCCGGACAGGGCCAGAGATCCTACGAGCAGTACTTC	CASSLPAGQGQRSYEQYF
-	TRBV24-1	TRBD1	TRBJ2-5	TGTGCCACCAGTGACTATGGGACAGGGCGGCAAGAGACCCAGTACTTC	CATSDYGTGRQETQYF
-	TRBV4-1	-	TRBJ2-5	TGCGCCAGCAGCCAAATTGACTCGGAGACCCAGTACTTC	CASSQIDSETQYF
-	TRBV7-2	-	TRBJ2-3	TGTGCCTCCGGGCAGGGAGGCACAGATACGCAGTATTTT	CASGQGGTDTQYF
-	TRBV7-9	-	TRBJ2-5	TGTGCCAGCAGCTTAGTCGCGGCTCAAGAGACCCAGTACTTC	CASSLVAAQETQYF
many	TRBV12-3/TRBV12-4	-	TRBJ2-7	TGTGCCAGTACTTCTCTAGACGGGGGCGAGCAGTACTTC	CASTSLDGGEQYF
-	TRBV6-5	-	TRBJ2-7	TGTGCCAGCAGTTACTCGCGCACCCGCAGCTCCTACGAGCAGTACTTC	CASSYSRTRSSYEQYF
few	TRBV10-3	-	TRBJ1-1	TGTGCCATCAGTGACGCACCGAACACTGAAGCTTTCTTT	CAISDAPNTEAFF
-	TRBV14	-	TRBJ2-4	TGTGCCAGCAGCCAAGTAGGAAACATTCAGTACTTC	CASSQVGNIQYF
few	TRBV28	TRBD1	TRBJ2-3	TGTGCCAGCAGTTGGGACAGCCGCACAGATACGCAGTATTTT	CASSWDSRTDTQYF
few	TRBV6-2/TRBV6-3	-	TRBJ1-5	TGTGCCAGCAGTTACTCGGACGGGACCAATCAGCCCCAGCATTTT	CASSYSDGTNQPQHF
few	TRBV12-3/TRBV12-4	-	TRBJ2-1	TGTGCCAGCAGTCGAGACTCCCAAATGGGGGAGCAGTTCTTC	CASSRDSQMGEQFF
-	TRBV7-2	TRBD2	TRBJ2-5	TGTGCCAGCAGCCCTGATCGTGCGGGAGGCGGTGAGCAGTACTTC	CASSPDRAGGGEQYF
-	TRBV20-1	-	TRBJ1-2	TGCAGTGCCGCCCGAACAGGAAGAGGCTACACCTTC	CSAARTGRGYTF
few	TRBV20-1	TRBD2	TRBJ2-1	TGCAGTGCTATCCCTGGACTAGCGGTATACAATGAGCAGTTCTTC	CSAIPGLAVYNEQFF
few	TRBV5-1	-	TRBJ1-2	TGCGCCAGCAGCTTGTCCCAACCCTCAGGGATAAGATATGGCTACACCTTC	CASSLSQPSGIRYGYTF
-	TRBV20-1	-	TRBJ2-1	TGCAGTGCTACTAACCTCGCGCTCTGGGAGCAGTTCTTC	CSATNLALWEQFF
-	TRBV10-3	-	TRBJ2-5	TGTGCCATCAGTGAGAGGCCTGGACAGCAAGAGACCCAGTACTTC	CAISERPGQQETQYF
few	TRBV4-3	TRBD2	TRBJ2-5	TGCGCCAGCAGCCAAGTGCACCTGGGAGGGCTCATCAATGAGCAGTACTTC	CASSQVHLGGLINEQYF
-	TRBV3-1	-	TRBJ2-1	TGTGCCAGCAGCCAAGGAGGGTTATCGGGTGAGCAGTTCTTC	CASSQGGLSGEQFF
-	TRBV12-3/TRBV12-4	-	TRBJ2-2	TGTGCCAGCAGTCGGACTTCCCTTGGGCCCCCCGGGGAGCTGTTTTTT	CASSRTSLGPPGELFF
-	TRBV20-1	-	TRBJ2-5	TGCAGTGCCGCGACAGCCTTAAGTGGGACCCAGTACTTC	CSAATALSGTQYF
once	TRBV20-1	-	TRBJ2-3	TGCAGTGCTAGAGGAGTTGGGTTGGATACGCAGTATTTT	CSARGVGLDTQYF
few	TRBV29-1	-	TRBJ2-3	TGCAGCGTTGAAGTCGCCGGGTCCCCAGATACGCAGTATTTT	CSVEVAGSPDTQYF
-	TRBV27	TRBD2	TRBJ2-7	TGTGCCAGCAGTTTTTCGGGGCTAGCGGAGTACAATGAGCAGTACTTC	CASSFSGLAEYNEQYF
-	TRBV20-1	-	TRBJ2-2	TGCAGTGCCCCGACTCAGAACACCGGGGAGCTGTTTTTT	CSAPTQNTGELFF
many	TRBV5-1	-	TRBJ2-3	TGCGCCAGCAGCTTGGCCACAGGGTCCGATACGCAGTATTTT	CASSLATGSDTQYF
many	TRBV4-3	-	TRBJ1-5	TGCGCCAGCAGCCAAGATCGGGGTAATCAGCCCCAGCATTTT	CASSQDRGNQPQHF
-	TRBV29-1	-	TRBJ1-1	TGCAGCGTTGTACCGGGGGGTGAAGCTTTCTTT	CSVVPGGEAFF
-	TRBV7-8	TRBD2	TRBJ2-1	TGTGCCAACAGCGGAACCGGGACTAGCGGGAGGGACGCCTACAATGAGCAGTTCTTC	CANSGTGTSGRDAYNEQFF
-	TRBV6-2/TRBV6-3	-	TRBJ1-2	TGTGCCAGCAGTTACTCGACCACCAACATTTATGGCTACACCTTC	CASSYSTTNIYGYTF